This T cell receptor (beta chain) is from a study of blood T cell repertoires in COVID-19. Study-wide context: Material from acute and convalescent COVID-19 was sourced from the United States, Italy and Spain.

V shed 1 base, J shed 6 bases, and the junction held 8 bases outside the gene matches. The CDR3 is 16 residues long. Germline CDR1 SGHDT, CDR2 YYEEEE. In the source study's methods: Reference gene primer amplification yielded estimated nucleated cell counts. This table comes from immunoSEQ multiplex PCR, and its TCRdb copy is limited to in-frame clones, with some not included. That table gives V, J and clone size, and the DNA gave D and trimming. The table shows under 75,000 clones, with roughly 84% occurring only once. This TCR was sampled from an older woman with acute or convalescent COVID-19. Specimen: peripheral blood. The rearrangement joins TRBV5-6 to TRBJ2-4; 9 nucleotides agree with TRBD2. CDR3 DNA: TGTGCCAGCAGCTTGTTGAGCGGGGGGCTACGAAACATTCAGTACTTC. Translated, it gives CASSLLSGGLRNIQYF.